This T cell receptor beta chain stems from a study of T cells after posttransplantation cyclophosphamide. Clones were sequenced by immunoSEQ multiplex PCR, and TCRdb holds only the in-frame ones, with some missing. The sample holds some 4,500 clones, around 60% seen once. This clone was counted a few times. This sequence originates from a woman in her fifties or sixties in good health, CMV-negative, and a related stem cell transplant donor. Material: memory CD8+ T cells sorted from blood.

CDR3 DNA: TGTGCCAGCACGGAGGGGACTAGCGGGGCCTTTACCTACAATGAGCAGTTCTTC. Translated, it gives CASTEGTSGAFTYNEQFF. This rearrangement joins TRBV28 to TRBJ2-1, with 13 nucleotides matching TRBD2. The CDR3 has 18 residues. Germline V gene data show CDR1 as MDHEN and CDR2 as SYDVKM. V dropped 7 bases and J dropped 2; count of bases not matched to a gene: 11. Full variable domain (rest looked up from reference TRBV28 and TRBJ2-1): DVKVTQSSRYLVKRTGEKVFLECVQDMDHENMFWYRQDPGLGLRLIYFSYDVKMKEKGDIPEGYSVSREKKERFSLILESASTNQTSMYLCASTEGTSGAFTYNEQFFGPGTRLTVL.